The subject of this entry is one TCR beta chain. The antigen remains unidentified. A much larger clone differs from this one at a single base, so this may be a read error. The missing conserved phenylalanine or tryptophan at the end of this CDR3 makes a read error likely. Individual cDNA molecules were tagged with unique molecular identifiers, the study reported. TCRdb fed the 5' RACE reads into MiXCR, producing one record per CDR3 protein. Found here are more than 65,000 distinct CDR3 sequences, roughly 13% of them singletons; the top ten hold approximately 5.2%. These data are taken from a study of early T cells in non-severe SARS-CoV-2 infection. Study details: Unpaired chains resulted from sequencing bulk RNA of unsorted whole blood.

V gave up 7 bases and J gave up 4 bases, with 13 bases separating them. CDR1 is SQVTM, CDR2 ANQGSEA, per germline. CDR3 length: 12 amino acids. The study's findings and limits: VDJdb-based matching was biased toward anti-spike CD8 responses and missed private and CD4 specificities.

The sequenced sample was whole blood. The clonotype was recovered from an adult who was a healthcare worker with PCR-confirmed SARS-CoV-2 infection or an uninfected control (not recorded which). The V call is TRBV29-1, the J call TRBJ2-5; D is perhaps TRBD1 (5 bases). The CDR3 coding sequence is TGCAGCGCAGGACACTGGGGAGAGACCCAGTACTTG. Amino acids: CSAGHWGETQYL.